This T cell receptor beta chain was identified in a study of Ad26.COV2.S vaccination and SARS-CoV-2 variants. Overall study results and limits: From the TCR breadth and depth analyses, total T cell responses may have been underestimated.

Points on this clone: The antigen is unknown.

Germline V gene sequence: CDR1 MDHEN, CDR2 SYDVKM. CDR3 length: 11 residues. V was trimmed by 6 bases and J by 8 bases, leaving 11 bases between them. Treatment reported: roughly 20 received Ad26.COV2.S at low or high dose, single or two shots; about five received placebo; per-sample allocation not given. Specimen acquisition occurred on day 63 following the initial vaccine or placebo injection. Vaccine was an Ad26 vector expressing Wuhan-strain SARS-CoV-2 spike. Assay used: immunoSEQ multiplex PCR; TCRdb lists only in-frame clones, some missing. The sample yields hundreds of thousands of clones, approximately 86% seen once.

The rearrangement links TRBV28 to TRBJ2-7; the D gene is possibly TRBD1 (5 bases). This TCR came from a person aged 18 to 59 who received the Ad26.COV2.S COVID-19 vaccine or a placebo. The sequencing here drew on peripheral blood, taken in a trial of Ad26.COV2.S vaccine versus placebo. DNA of the CDR3: TGTGCCAGCAGCACAGGTGTTAAGCAGTACTTC. Residues: CASSTGVKQYF. Combining the CDR3 with reference TRBV28 and TRBJ2-7 gives the whole variable domain DVKVTQSSRYLVKRTGEKVFLECVQDMDHENMFWYRQDPGLGLRLIYFSYDVKMKEKGDIPEGYSVSREKKERFSLILESASTNQTSMYLCASSTGVKQYFGPGTRLTVT.